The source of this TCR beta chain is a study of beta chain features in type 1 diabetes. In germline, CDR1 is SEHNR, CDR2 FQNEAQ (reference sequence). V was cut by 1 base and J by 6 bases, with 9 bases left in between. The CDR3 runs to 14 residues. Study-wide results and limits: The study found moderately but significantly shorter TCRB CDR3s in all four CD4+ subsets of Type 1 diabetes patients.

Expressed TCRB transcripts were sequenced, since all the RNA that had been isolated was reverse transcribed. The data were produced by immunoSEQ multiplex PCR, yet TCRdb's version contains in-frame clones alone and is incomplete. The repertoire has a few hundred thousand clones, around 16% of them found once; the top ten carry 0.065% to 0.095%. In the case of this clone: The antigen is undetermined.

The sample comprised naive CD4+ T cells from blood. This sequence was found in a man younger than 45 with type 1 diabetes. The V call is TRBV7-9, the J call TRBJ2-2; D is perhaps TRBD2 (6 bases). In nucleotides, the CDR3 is TGTGCCAGCAGCTTAGACGGAGGGTCCGGGGAGCTGTTTTTT. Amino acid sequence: CASSLDGGSGELFF.